Below, 28 T cell receptor beta chains from the same sample are listed, as sequenced in a study of glioma-infiltrating T cells after dendritic cell vaccination. Sample time point: after dendritic cell vaccination, including at tumor progression/relapse. Profiled with immunoSEQ multiplex PCR; TCRdb holds only in-frame clones, not every one. The sample shows about 94,000 clones, less than 90% of them seen only once. The material sequenced was blood, taken after dendritic cell vaccination. These receptors came from a human donor with glioblastoma.

The chain employs TRBV7-3 and TRBJ1-5, with D maybe TRBD1 (5 bases). The CDR3 covers 19 residues. Trimming removed 1 base from V and 0 bases from J, with 19 bases in between. Germline V lookup: CDR1 SGHTA, CDR2 FQGTGA. CDR3 sequence reads: CASSLRGRRGDYSNQPQHF. CDR3 in DNA: TGTGCCAGCAGCTTAAGGGGCCGGAGAGGGGACTATAGCAATCAGCCCCAGCATTTT.

The V call is TRBV10-1, the J call TRBJ2-1, with TRBD1 matching over 12 bases. V lost 2 bases and J lost 8; bases outside the gene matches: 4. CDR3 length: 15 amino acids. Germline CDR1 and CDR2: WNHNN and SYGVQD (reference sequence). CDR3 coding DNA: TGCGCCAGCAGTGAGCCGGGACAGGGGGCGGATGAGCAGTTCTTC. It encodes CASSEPGQGADEQFF.

The rearrangement uses TRBV4-1 and TRBJ1-2; D might be TRBD1 (6 bases). The length of the CDR3 is 16 residues. The germline V and J ends were trimmed by 0 bases and 6 bases, with 17 bases remaining between them. The V gene's germline CDR1 is MGHRA and CDR2 YSYEKL. CDR3 in amino acids: CASSQEYRQGRDGYTF. The DNA for the CDR3 is TGCGCCAGCAGCCAAGAGTATCGGCAGGGGAGGGATGGCTACACCTTC.

This clone was counted between two and nine times. J is TRBJ1-1 and V is TRBV10-3; D might be TRBD1 (6 bases). Trimming removed 10 bases from V and 0 bases from J, with 15 bases in between. Germline-derived CDR1 and CDR2 are ENHRY and SYGVKD. The CDR3 sequence is 14 residues long. The CDR3: CATSDSAMNTEAFF. For the CDR3, the DNA is TGTGCCACCTCGGACAGTGCAATGAACACTGAAGCTTTCTTT.

The rearrangement links TRBV30 to TRBJ2-5, with D possibly TRBD1 on 5 matching bases. The end of the DNA is better explained by TRBJ2-7, so the J call may be wrong. This CDR3 has 16 residues. Germline assignment: CDR1 GTSNPN and CDR2 SVGIG (reference sequence). The CDR3 loop is CAWSGSRRGAAYEQYF. In DNA form, the CDR3 reads TGTGCCTGGAGTGGTTCTAGAAGGGGTGCGGCCTACGAGCAGTACTTC.

The chain combines TRBV7-3 with TRBJ1-2; TRBD1 aligns across 7 bases. Per germline, CDR1 SGHTA and CDR2 FQGTGA. The CDR3 is 13 amino acids. Germline trimming cut 3 bases from V and 8 bases from J; bases unmatched to any gene: 6. The CDR3 nucleotides read TGTGCCAGCAGCTTCGACAGGGTTGGCGGCTACACCTTC. Amino acid sequence: CASSFDRVGGYTF.

The chain joins TRBV4-1 to TRBJ2-7; a weak D match, TRBD1 (5 bases). This CDR3 spans 15 amino acids. Trimming took 1 base from V and 0 from J, leaving 10 bases between them. The V gene's germline CDR1 is MGHRA and CDR2 YSYEKL. Written as DNA, the CDR3 is TGCGCCAGCAGCCAAGGGTCAGGGCTCTCCTACGAGCAGTACTTC. Protein: CASSQGSGLSYEQYF.

The chain is built from TRBV5-1 and TRBJ2-1, with D unresolved. V dropped 1 base and J dropped 0 bases, with 14 bases sitting between them. Looked up from germline, CDR1 is SGHRS and CDR2 is YFSETQ. The CDR3 length is 17 residues. CDR3 sequence (DNA): TGCGCCAGCAGCTTGAAAACCGGGTTAGGCTCCTACAATGAGCAGTTCTTC. This gives the protein CASSLKTGLGSYNEQFF.

The J gene is TRBJ1-4, the V gene TRBV6-6, with D unresolved. V dropped 6 bases and J dropped 0 bases, with 8 bases sitting between them. This CDR3 is 14 amino acids long. CDR1 is MNHNY, CDR2 SVGAGI, per germline (reference sequence). Here the CDR3 reads CASSHTATNEKLFF. The CDR3 DNA follows: TGTGCCAGCAGCCACACAGCAACTAATGAAAAACTGTTTTTT.

The chain links TRBV4-2 to TRBJ1-1; the D is unclear. Trimming took 1 base from V and 3 from J, leaving 9 bases between them. The CDR3 is 14 amino acids. The germline gives CDR1 LGHNA, CDR2 YNFKEQ. The CDR3 is CASSQGRFDTEAFF. The CDR3 nucleotides are TGTGCCAGCAGCCAAGGCAGATTTGACACTGAAGCTTTCTTT.

This chain joins TRBV19 and TRBJ2-1, with 7 bases lining up with TRBD2. The CDR3 has 19 amino acids. Unmatched junction bases numbered 17, after V lost 6 bases and J lost 0 bases. CDR1 LNHDA and CDR2 SQIVND come from the germline V gene (reference sequence). As DNA, the CDR3 is TGTGCCAGTAGGAGAGGGACTACCTCTACCCTACACTCCTACAATGAGCAGTTCTTC. Translating gives CASRRGTTSTLHSYNEQFF.

The V and J genes are TRBV19 and TRBJ1-2, with D maybe TRBD1 (5 bases). V was trimmed by 7 bases and J by 7 bases, leaving 16 bases between them. This CDR3 is 13 amino acids long. CDR1 is LNHDA and CDR2 is SQIVND in the germline V gene (reference sequence). The CDR3 DNA reads as TGTGCCAGTACCTGGGGGAGGGGCTCTGGCTACACCTTC. This encodes CASTWGRGSGYTF.

V usage is TRBV7-2 and J usage is TRBJ1-5; the D gene is possibly TRBD1 (5 bases). CDR1 and CDR2 (germline): SGHTA, FQGNSA. This CDR3 region has 16 residues. Trimming shortened V by 0 bases and J by 7 bases, and 16 bases separated the two germline ends. The CDR3 loop is CASSLAGGRTQQPQHF. The CDR3 nucleotides read TGTGCCAGCAGCTTAGCCGGGGGACGGACGCAGCAGCCCCAGCATTTT.

The table lists this clone with a count of one. The rearrangement links TRBV2 to TRBJ2-1, with D perhaps matching TRBD1 (6 bases). The CDR3 totals 14 residues. V was clipped by 7 bases and J by 9 bases, with 19 bases between them. Germline V CDR1 and CDR2: SNHLY, FYNNEI. DNA for the CDR3: TGTGCCAGCAACCGATTAGGGGTACAGGGTGAGCAGTTCTTC. It specifies CASNRLGVQGEQFF.

The genes are TRBV6-5 and TRBJ1-2; TRBD1 matches 7 bases. Trimming removed 0 bases from V and 2 bases from J; junction bases left unmatched: 6. Germline V lookup: CDR1 MNHEY, CDR2 SVGAGI. The CDR3 runs to 16 residues. The CDR3 spells CASSYSYRGANYGYTF. The CDR3 DNA reads TGTGCCAGCAGTTACTCCTACAGGGGTGCAAACTATGGCTACACCTTC.

The V gene is TRBV2, the J gene TRBJ2-2; TRBD2 agrees at 11 bases. The CDR3 spans 15 residues. The V gene's germline CDR1 is SNHLY and CDR2 FYNNEI. The V segment lost 9 bases and the J segment 7 bases; nucleotides outside the gene matches: 10. The CDR3 loop reads CASNALAGAGGELFF. DNA of the CDR3: TGTGCCAGTAACGCACTAGCGGGAGCGGGCGGGGAGCTGTTTTTT.

This sequence joins TRBV7-9 and TRBJ2-1; 7 positions agree with TRBD2. The CDR3 has 14 residues. J lost 7 bases, V lost 3 bases, and 6 bases had no gene match. The germline V gene has CDR1 SEHNR and CDR2 FQNEAQ (reference sequence). The CDR3 DNA reads as TGTGCCAGCAGCTTTCGCGGGGGTTTAAATGAGCAGTTCTTC. It specifies CASSFRGGLNEQFF.

This chain joins TRBV18 and TRBJ2-7; the match to TRBD1 covers 8 bases. Germline V lookup: CDR1 KGHSH, CDR2 LQKENI. The CDR3 contains 14 residues. Trimming at V came to 1 base and at J to 3 bases, leaving 2 bases not matched to a gene. The DNA of the CDR3 is TGTGCCAGCTCACCACTACAGGGGGTCTACGAGCAGTACTTC. Translating it yields CASSPLQGVYEQYF.

The V call is TRBV6-5, the J call TRBJ2-7, with TRBD1 as a possible D gene (5 bases). Looked up from germline, CDR1 is MNHEY and CDR2 is SVGAGI. This CDR3 has 16 amino acids. Trimming cost V 0 bases and J 3 bases, with 15 bases left between them. The CDR3 reads CASSYSIRGSHYEQYF. The CDR3 coding sequence is TGTGCCAGCAGTTACTCGATAAGGGGCTCCCACTACGAGCAGTACTTC.

The CDR3 bases are TGTGCCAGCAGTTTCGACAGGGCCCAGAATTCACCCCTCCACTTT. Protein: CASSFDRAQNSPLHF. The V call is TRBV6-5, the J call TRBJ1-6; TRBD1 matches 7 bases. This CDR3 comprises 15 residues. CDR1 is MNHEY, CDR2 SVGAGI, per germline. After removal of 4 bases from V and 7 bases from J, the junction contained 7 bases not matched to a gene.

In DNA form, the CDR3 reads TGCAGTGCTAGACCAGGGGAGACCCAGTACTTC. This codes for CSARPGETQYF. This rearrangement joins TRBV20-1 to TRBJ2-5, with D possibly matching TRBD1 (5 bases). Germline V gene data show CDR1 as DFQATT and CDR2 as SNEGSKA (reference sequence). V lost 2 bases to trimming and J lost 5 bases, with 6 bases between them. This CDR3 has 11 amino acids.

V is TRBV7-9 and J is TRBJ2-7; weak D call: TRBD1 (6 bases). Trimming shortened V by 1 base and J by 3 bases, and 10 bases separated the two germline ends. The CDR3 consists of 14 residues. The germline V gene encodes CDR1 SEHNR and CDR2 FQNEAQ (reference sequence). The DNA for the CDR3 is TGTGCCAGCAGCTTAGGGGACATGAACTACGAGCAGTACTTC. Its protein product is CASSLGDMNYEQYF.

CDR3 DNA sequence: TGTGCCAGCAGGAGGGGGACTAGCGGGGGGTCCTCCTACAATGAGCAGTTCTTC. Its translation is CASRRGTSGGSSYNEQFF. The rearrangement links TRBV2 to TRBJ2-1, with 15 bases fitting TRBD2. V lost 6 bases to trimming and J lost 0 bases; unmatched junction nucleotides: 6. Germline CDR1 SNHLY, CDR2 FYNNEI. The CDR3 is 18 amino acids.

The V call is TRBV27, the J call TRBJ2-1; 9 positions agree with TRBD1. Germline trimming cut 5 bases from V and 8 bases from J; bases unmatched to any gene: 10. Germline assignment: CDR1 MNHEY and CDR2 SMNVEV (reference sequence). This CDR3 has 15 amino acids. This CDR3 is CASSQVRDRDDEQFF. The CDR3 DNA reads TGTGCCAGCAGTCAAGTCCGGGACAGGGATGATGAGCAGTTCTTC.

The CDR3 DNA reads as TGCGCCAGCAGCCTCGGGACAGCCTACAATGAGCAGTTCTTC. Its translation is CASSLGTAYNEQFF. J is TRBJ2-1 and V is TRBV5-1; 7 nucleotides align to TRBD1. Germline V CDR1 and CDR2: SGHRS, YFSETQ. CDR3 size: 14 residues. Germline trimming cut 4 bases from V and 2 bases from J; bases unmatched to any gene: 3.

The chain recombines TRBV5-6 with TRBJ1-4; TRBD1 is a possible D gene (6 bases). The V end was cut by 2 bases, the J end by 8 bases, with 13 bases between. The CDR3 has 14 residues. CDR1 and CDR2 (germline): SGHDT, YYEEEE. The CDR3 region has the DNA TGTGCCAGCAGCTTTGGACAGAATTTAGAAAAACTGTTTTTT. The encoded protein is CASSFGQNLEKLFF.

The count of this clone is one. The rearrangement joins TRBV19 to TRBJ2-7, with a weak D call TRBD2 (5 bases). This CDR3 region has 13 residues. Trimming took 7 bases from V and 6 from J, leaving 16 bases between them. Germline assignment: CDR1 LNHDA and CDR2 SQIVND (reference sequence). Written as DNA, the CDR3 is TGTGCCAGTACGGACCCCTCCGGGATCGAGCAGTACTTC. The encoded protein is CASTDPSGIEQYF.

The chain combines TRBV28 with TRBJ1-2; D remains unclear. Germline V gene lookup returns CDR1 MDHEN and CDR2 SYDVKM. The CDR3 contains 11 residues. V was cut by 5 bases and J by 4 bases, with 5 bases left in between. CDR3 in DNA: TGTGCCAGCAGTGAGAGCTATGGCTACACCTTC. Encoded protein: CASSESYGYTF.